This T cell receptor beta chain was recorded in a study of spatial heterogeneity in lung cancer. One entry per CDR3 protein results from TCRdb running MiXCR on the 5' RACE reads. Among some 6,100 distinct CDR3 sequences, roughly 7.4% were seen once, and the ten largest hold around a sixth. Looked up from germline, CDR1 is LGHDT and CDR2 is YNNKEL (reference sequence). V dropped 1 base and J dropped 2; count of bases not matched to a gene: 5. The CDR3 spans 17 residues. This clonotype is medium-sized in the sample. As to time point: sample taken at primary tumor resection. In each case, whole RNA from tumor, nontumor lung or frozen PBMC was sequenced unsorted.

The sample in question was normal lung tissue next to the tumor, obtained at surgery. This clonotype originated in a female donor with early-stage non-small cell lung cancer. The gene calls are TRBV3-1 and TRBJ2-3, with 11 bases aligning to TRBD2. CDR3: CASSQAGTSGTTDTQYF. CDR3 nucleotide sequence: TGTGCCAGCAGCCAAGCCGGGACTAGCGGAACCACAGATACGCAGTATTTT.